The rows below give T cell receptor beta chains drawn from one sample of a study of CD8+ T cells in alopecia areata. Data came from immunoSEQ multiplex PCR; TCRdb stores just in-frame clones and leaves some out. The sample records some 190,000 clones, 51% being singletons. Sequenced here: CD8+ T cells sorted from blood, sampled at approximately week 52, from a patient treated with tofacitinib. The receptors were gathered from a human donor with alopecia areata. Each CDR3 is given without its conserved first and last residue. The order of the fields is J gene, V gene, clone size, CDR3 protein. The size of a clone is reported for some rows only, either as once, few or many, or as a class for expanded clones.

j_call: TRBJ1-2
v_call: TRBV25-1
clone_size: NA
cdr3_aa: ASSDSRQVDSNYGYT

j_call: TRBJ1-5
v_call: TRBV30
clone_size: NA
cdr3_aa: AWSGGVDSNQPQH

j_call: TRBJ1-1
v_call: TRBV7-3
clone_size: NA
cdr3_aa: ASSQTGPNTEAF

j_call: TRBJ2-7
v_call: TRBV29-1
clone_size: NA
cdr3_aa: SVVGTGPYEQY

j_call: TRBJ1-1
v_call: TRBV12-5
clone_size: NA
cdr3_aa: ASGSPSGLYTEAF

j_call: TRBJ1-1
v_call: TRBV7-9
clone_size: NA
cdr3_aa: ASSLLGTEAF

j_call: TRBJ2-5
v_call: TRBV7-8
clone_size: NA
cdr3_aa: ASSLLADQETQY

j_call: TRBJ2-5
v_call: TRBV12-5
clone_size: NA
cdr3_aa: ASGLRSAQETQY

j_call: TRBJ2-1
v_call: TRBV29-1
clone_size: NA
cdr3_aa: SVEGLAGPGNEQF

j_call: TRBJ2-1
v_call: TRBV9
clone_size: NA
cdr3_aa: ASSGGNEQF

j_call: TRBJ2-7
v_call: TRBV2
clone_size: few
cdr3_aa: ASSQTGVSY

j_call: TRBJ2-5
v_call: TRBV29-1
clone_size: NA
cdr3_aa: SVVFPGPETQY

j_call: TRBJ2-2
v_call: TRBV27
clone_size: few
cdr3_aa: ASSLLPGLNTGELF

j_call: TRBJ2-3
v_call: TRBV15
clone_size: few
cdr3_aa: ATSRDFDTQY

j_call: TRBJ1-5
v_call: TRBV29-1
clone_size: few
cdr3_aa: SVELGQGGNQPQH

j_call: TRBJ2-3
v_call: TRBV5-6
clone_size: NA
cdr3_aa: ASNGFTRDSGTDTQY

j_call: TRBJ1-5
v_call: TRBV30
clone_size: NA
cdr3_aa: AWSAEGLQPQH

j_call: TRBJ2-5
v_call: TRBV11-3
clone_size: NA
cdr3_aa: ASSLEPSEQETQY

j_call: TRBJ2-7
v_call: TRBV10-3
clone_size: NA
cdr3_aa: AISESGGTWEQY

j_call: TRBJ1-1
v_call: TRBV6-5
clone_size: NA
cdr3_aa: ASRLSEGTEAF

j_call: TRBJ2-1
v_call: TRBV29-1
clone_size: NA
cdr3_aa: SVEDRSVYNEQF

j_call: TRBJ2-1
v_call: TRBV5-1
clone_size: NA
cdr3_aa: ASSRTGSYNEQF

j_call: TRBJ2-7
v_call: TRBV18
clone_size: NA
cdr3_aa: ASSPPPQGVREQY